The clone carrying this T cell receptor (beta chain) was counted at least ten times. This entry comes from a study of response to subunit inactivated influenza vaccine. With V trimmed by 6 bases and J by 4 bases, 5 bases remained unmatched. This CDR3 has 13 residues. MiXCR, run by TCRdb on the RT-PCR reads, gives a single entry per CDR3 protein. The table has about 540,000 distinct CDR3 sequences, 20% to 25% seen once; the top ten hold around 2.8%. Separately, the same data were catalogued under a study of T cells expressing NK-cell markers. From that paper: Making the TCR beta cDNA relied on 5'RACE template switching with UMIs. TCR beta repertoires came from sorted CD3+CD56+NKG2C+, CD3+CD56+NKG2C- and CD3+CD56-NKG2C+ T cells. Of eight sequenced donors, seven were HCMV-seropositive and one HCMV-seronegative.

The receptor's source is a man aged 45-60 years who received an inactivated influenza vaccine. This rearrangement joins TRBV12-3 or TRBV12-4 to TRBJ1-2, with 7 bases matching TRBD1. The sequences come from CD4+ T cells sorted from PBMCs, collected about 12 days after vaccination. In DNA, the CDR3 is TGTGCCAGCAGCTTATCAGGGGGCTATGGCTACACCTTC. Its protein product is CASSLSGGYGYTF.